Listed below are T cell receptor beta chains from one sample, sequenced in a study of OX40 agonist ivuxolimab in advanced cancers. Using immunoSEQ multiplex PCR, the repertoire was profiled, and TCRdb retains in-frame clones only, with some absent. Here the sample spans 45,000 to 60,000 clones, around 80% being singletons. Material: CD4+ or CD8+ T cells sorted from blood, obtained in a trial of the OX40 agonist ivuxolimab. The receptors originated from an adult with an advanced solid tumor such as melanoma, head and neck, liver or kidney cancer. Both conserved end residues are part of each CDR3. A D gene is named only where the DNA matches it firmly. Clone size is shown for a subset of rows, as once, few, many or a class of expanded clone.

clone size | J gene | V gene | D gene | CDR3 DNA | CDR3 protein
once | TRBJ2-1 | TRBV2 | TRBD2 | TGTGCCAGCGGCCGAGCTGAGGGGAGGGGAGATGAGCAGTTCTTC | CASGRAEGRGDEQFF
NA | TRBJ2-7 | TRBV7-6 | TRBD1 | TGTGCCAGCAGCTTGGGCCTCGGGACAGGGACCTACGAGCAGTACTTC | CASSLGLGTGTYEQYF
once | TRBJ2-3 | TRBV7-2 | NA | TGTGCCAGCAGCTTACAAGCGGGCTTCACAGATACGCAGTATTTT | CASSLQAGFTDTQYF
few | TRBJ1-2 | TRBV11-2 | NA | TGTGCCAGCAGCTTCAGGAATCAGGGAGGTGGCTACACCTTC | CASSFRNQGGGYTF
NA | TRBJ1-5 | TRBV19 | NA | TGTGCCAGTAGTATGGTCCGGGCCAGGGCGTATAGCAATCAGCCCCAGCATTTT | CASSMVRARAYSNQPQHF
NA | TRBJ2-1 | TRBV7-2 | TRBD2 | TGTGCCAGCAGCTTGGGAGGGGCCTCCTACAATGAGCAGTTCTTC | CASSLGGASYNEQFF
NA | TRBJ2-3 | TRBV6-5 | TRBD1 | TGTGCCAGCAGTGGGACGACAGGGATAGATACGCAGTATTTT | CASSGTTGIDTQYF
NA | TRBJ1-1 | TRBV7-9 | NA | TGTGCCAGCAGGGGTGTCCGGGACGCCTCAACTGAAGCTTTCTTT | CASRGVRDASTEAFF
NA | TRBJ1-1 | TRBV30 | TRBD1 | TGTGCCTGGAGCCCCGGGACAGGGAACACTGAAGCTTTCTTT | CAWSPGTGNTEAFF
NA | TRBJ1-5 | TRBV7-9 | TRBD1 | TGTGCCAGCAGCGCGACAGGGGGGGTAATGCAGCCCCAGCATTTT | CASSATGGVMQPQHF
NA | TRBJ1-2 | TRBV6-1 | NA | TGTGCCACGCGAAGGTATGATGGCTACACCTTC | CATRRYDGYTF
NA | TRBJ2-3 | TRBV11-2 | NA | TGTGCCAGCAGCTTAGCCAGGGGAACAGATACGCAGTATTTT | CASSLARGTDTQYF
NA | TRBJ2-3 | TRBV30 | NA | TGTGCCTGGAGTGTACGGGCGAGGGATACGCAGTATTTT | CAWSVRARDTQYF
few | TRBJ1-6 | TRBV5-1 | NA | TGCGCCAGCAGCTTAGACAGGCCTAATTCACCCCTCCACTTT | CASSLDRPNSPLHF
once | TRBJ1-2 | TRBV18 | TRBD1 | TGTGCCAGCTCACGGACCCAAGACAGGGGTAGGGACTATGGCTACACCTTC | CASSRTQDRGRDYGYTF
NA | TRBJ1-2 | TRBV15 | TRBD1 | TGTGCCACCAGCAGAGGCGGAGCGGGACAGACTAACTATGGCTACACCTTC | CATSRGGAGQTNYGYTF
NA | TRBJ1-1 | TRBV2 | NA | TGTGCCAGCAGTGAATACTCCCGGGGTACTGAAGCTTTCTTT | CASSEYSRGTEAFF
NA | TRBJ2-1 | TRBV19 | NA | TGTGCCAGTAGTCCCCGATTAGAGGCGGTTGAGCAGTTCTTC | CASSPRLEAVEQFF
once | TRBJ2-7 | TRBV6-5 | TRBD1 | TGTGCCAGCAGTGGAGGGGACAGGGACTACGAGCAGTACTTC | CASSGGDRDYEQYF
NA | TRBJ2-2 | TRBV7-7 | NA | TGTGCCAGCAGCTCCCCAAGGGCCGGCACCGGGGAGCTGTTTTTT | CASSSPRAGTGELFF
NA | TRBJ1-1 | TRBV7-9 | NA | TGTGCCAGCAGTTGGGACAAGCACACTGAAGCTTTCTTT | CASSWDKHTEAFF
NA | TRBJ2-4 | TRBV10-1 | NA | TGCGCCAGCAGTGAAAGCAGCCTTTTAGCCAAAAACATTCAGTACTTC | CASSESSLLAKNIQYF
few | TRBJ2-3 | TRBV27 | TRBD2 | TGTGCCAGCAGTTCCCTAGGACTAGCGGGCACAGATACGCAGTATTTT | CASSSLGLAGTDTQYF
NA | TRBJ2-7 | TRBV4-1 | NA | TGCGCCAGCAGCCAAGGTTGGTCCTCGAGTCTCGAGCAGTACTTC | CASSQGWSSSLEQYF
NA | TRBJ2-1 | TRBV6-1 | TRBD2 | TGTGCCAGCACCTCAGTAGCGGGAGTTTCCAATGAGCAGTTCTTC | CASTSVAGVSNEQFF
NA | TRBJ2-2 | TRBV5-1 | TRBD2 | TGCGCCAGCAGCCTTCGACTAGCGGAGAACACCGGGGAGCTGTTTTTT | CASSLRLAENTGELFF
NA | TRBJ1-1 | TRBV6-6 | NA | TGTGCCAGCAGTTACTATGGGGGGAACACTGAAGCTTTCTTT | CASSYYGGNTEAFF
once | TRBJ2-7 | TRBV7-6 | TRBD1 | TGTGCCAGCAGCTCCAGGACAGGGGGGGACGAGCAGTACTTC | CASSSRTGGDEQYF
NA | TRBJ1-1 | TRBV7-2 | NA | TGTGCCAGCAGCGTGGGGATCAACACTGAAGCTTTCTTT | CASSVGINTEAFF
few | TRBJ2-7 | TRBV6-5 | NA | TGTGCCAGCAGCATGGGGCTAGCGTACTACGAGCAGTACTTC | CASSMGLAYYEQYF
NA | TRBJ1-5 | TRBV7-2 | NA | TGTGCCAGCAGCTCGGACCCGGGCAATCAGCCCCAGCATTTT | CASSSDPGNQPQHF
NA | TRBJ1-3 | TRBV2 | NA | TGTGCCAGCAGTGGGGCTGGGGACACCATATATTTT | CASSGAGDTIYF
NA | TRBJ2-4 | TRBV27 | NA | TGTGCCAGCAGTATCCTCCAGGGGAAAAACATTCAGTACTTC | CASSILQGKNIQYF
NA | TRBJ2-1 | TRBV5-1 | TRBD2 | TGCGCCAGCAGCTTCGGGACTAGTAAGTATGAGCAGTTCTTC | CASSFGTSKYEQFF
NA | TRBJ2-7 | TRBV6-5 | NA | TGTGCCAGCAGTTCCACGGGACTCTCCTACGAGCAGTACTTC | CASSSTGLSYEQYF
NA | TRBJ1-4 | TRBV6-1 | NA | TGTGCCAGCAGTTACGGGGGAAAACTGTTTTTT | CASSYGGKLFF
NA | TRBJ2-1 | TRBV10-3 | NA | TGTGCCACTAGCGCGTACAATGAGCAGTTCTTC | CATSAYNEQFF
NA | TRBJ1-2 | TRBV6-5 | NA | TGTGCCAGCAGTTACCGCAGGGGCAGTTTGAATGGCTACACCTTC | CASSYRRGSLNGYTF
NA | TRBJ2-3 | TRBV11-3 | TRBD2 | TGTGCCAGCAGCCCCCGGGGTGCGGGAGTAGATACGCAGTATTTT | CASSPRGAGVDTQYF
NA | TRBJ2-1 | TRBV4-1 | TRBD2 | TGCGCCAGCAGCCCCGGCGGGGGAGAGCAGTTCTTC | CASSPGGGEQFF